Listed here are 28 T cell receptor beta chains from one sample, sequenced in a study of blood T cell repertoires in COVID-19. Here immunoSEQ multiplex PCR was the method, and the copy in TCRdb shows in-frame clones only, minus some. The sample lists 300,000 or so clones; 70% to 90% were seen once. The specimen was peripheral blood. These receptor sequences come from a woman younger than 45 who had recovered from COVID-19.

The sample holds one count of this clone. This chain joins TRBV28 and TRBJ2-6; TRBD1 is a possible D gene (7 bases). CDR1 and CDR2 (germline): MDHEN, SYDVKM. The CDR3 loop spans 15 amino acids. Trimming pared 6 bases from V and 1 base from J, leaving 10 bases between. In DNA form, the CDR3 reads TGTGCCAGCAGGGAGGGGGCATCTGGGGCCAACGTCCTGACTTTC. It specifies CASREGASGANVLTF.

The chain couples TRBV18 to TRBJ2-7, with D possibly TRBD1 on 7 matching bases. Germline CDR1 and CDR2: KGHSH and LQKENI. CDR3 length: 15 residues. The ends were cut back, 2 bases at V and 6 bases at J, with 17 bases in the middle. CDR3 amino acids: CASSPTGEAGGEQYF. Written as DNA, the CDR3 is TGTGCCAGCTCACCAACAGGGGAGGCTGGAGGCGAGCAGTACTTC.

The chain employs TRBV6-6 and TRBJ1-2, with D hard to call. Trimming removed 8 bases at V and 6 bases at J, with 22 bases between. CDR3 length: 15 residues. Germline V gene sequence: CDR1 MNHNY, CDR2 SVGAGI (reference sequence). The CDR3 region has the DNA TGTGCCAGCTTCCCCCGGGCCACAACCGGGAATGGCTACACCTTC. This encodes CASFPRATTGNGYTF.

The rearrangement joins TRBV5-5 to TRBJ2-4; the match to TRBD2 covers 14 bases. The CDR3 sequence is 16 residues long. Trimming took 5 bases from V and 6 from J; bases not matched to a gene: 7. CDR1 and CDR2 (germline): SGHKS, YYEKEE (reference sequence). In DNA, the CDR3 is TGTGCCAGCAGTCGGACTAGCGGGGGGTCTGGAAACATTCAGTACTTC. Translating it yields CASSRTSGGSGNIQYF.

The CDR3 DNA is TGCGCCAGCAGCCCAGCAGGGGACACTGAAGCTTTCTTT. Its protein is CASSPAGDTEAFF. This chain connects TRBV4-1 to TRBJ1-1, with D possibly matching TRBD1 (6 bases). CDR3 length: 13 residues. V shed 4 bases and J shed 3 bases, with 9 bases lying between them. Per the germline V gene, CDR1 is MGHRA and CDR2 is YSYEKL.

The J gene is TRBJ2-2, the V gene TRBV6-5, with a weak D call TRBD1 (5 bases). The V and J ends lost 6 bases and 2 bases respectively, with 7 bases between them. The CDR3 spans 13 residues. Germline V gene lookup returns CDR1 MNHEY and CDR2 SVGAGI. The CDR3 loop is CASSRVNTGELFF. CDR3 nucleotides: TGTGCCAGCAGCAGGGTTAACACCGGGGAGCTGTTTTTT.

The V gene is TRBV7-3, the J gene TRBJ2-1; D might be TRBD1 (6 bases). The CDR3 has 15 residues. Between the trimmed V and J ends, which lost 2 bases and 6 bases, there was a span of 14 bases. Germline V gene sequence: CDR1 SGHTA, CDR2 FQGTGA. The CDR3 DNA sequence: TGTGCCAGCAGCTTATCCAAACAGGGACGCAATGAGCAGTTCTTC. It yields the protein CASSLSKQGRNEQFF. Full variable domain (missing parts from reference TRBV7-3 and TRBJ2-1): GAGVSQTPSNKVTEKGKYVELRCDPISGHTALYWYRQSLGQGPEFLIYFQGTGAADDSGLPNDRFFAVRPEGSVSTLKIQRTERGDSAVYLCASSLSKQGRNEQFFGPGTRLTVL.

The chain carries TRBV5-1 and TRBJ2-7, with 11 bases aligning to TRBD1. The V segment lost 4 bases and the J segment 1 base; nucleotides outside the gene matches: 7. The CDR3 spans 16 residues. Germline CDR1 SGHRS, CDR2 YFSETQ. CDR3 coding DNA: TGCGCCAGCAGCAACCGGGACAGGGGGTATTCCTACGAGCAGTACTTC. Its protein is CASSNRDRGYSYEQYF.

This clone was recorded a few times. The chain carries TRBV7-2 and TRBJ1-1, with D unresolved. This CDR3 spans 11 amino acids. Germline CDR1 and CDR2: SGHTA and FQGNSA. V was cut by 5 bases and J by 10 bases, with 11 bases left in between. CDR3 sequence: CASSPRTGAFF. The CDR3 DNA is TGTGCCAGCAGCCCGCGAACGGGAGCTTTCTTT.

V is TRBV4-1 and J is TRBJ1-2, with D possibly matching TRBD1 (6 bases). The CDR3 length is 14 residues. Trimming left V 5 bases short and J 4 bases short, with 14 bases between. Germline values: CDR1 MGHRA, CDR2 YSYEKL. CDR3 loop: CASSTGLRGYGYTF. The CDR3 DNA follows: TGCGCCAGCAGCACAGGGCTAAGAGGCTATGGCTACACCTTC.

The chain's CDR3 is CASSPGQTSGNTIYF. DNA of the CDR3: TGTGCCAGCTCACCGGGACAAACCTCTGGAAACACCATATATTTT. V and J are TRBV18 and TRBJ1-3; a weak D match, TRBD1 (6 bases). Between the trimmed V and J ends, which lost 3 bases and 0 bases, there was a span of 9 bases. This CDR3 is built from 15 residues. Germline V CDR1 and CDR2: KGHSH, LQKENI.

In nucleotides, the CDR3 is TGTGCCAGCAGCCAGCGGGGGGGACAAAACTATGGCTACACCTTC. This codes for CASSQRGGQNYGYTF. The chain combines TRBV3-1 (or the pseudogene TRBV3-2) with TRBJ1-2; TRBD1 is a possible D gene (6 bases). Between the trimmed V and J ends, which lost 3 bases and 2 bases, there was a span of 13 bases. This CDR3 spans 15 amino acids. Germline V gene lookup returns CDR1 LGHDT and CDR2 YNNKEL (reference sequence).

This clone was seen just once. The chain recombines TRBV28 with TRBJ1-1; the D gene is possibly TRBD1 (6 bases). There are 14 residues in the CDR3. V lost 5 bases and J lost 3, with 13 bases in between. The germline V gene has CDR1 MDHEN and CDR2 SYDVKM. CDR3 amino acids: CASSPGEGDTEAFF. The CDR3 bases are TGTGCCAGCAGTCCCGGTGAGGGGGACACTGAAGCTTTCTTT.

J is TRBJ1-5 and V is TRBV7-9, with D possibly being TRBD1 (5 bases). CDR1 is SEHNR and CDR2 is FQNEAQ in the germline V gene (reference sequence). The CDR3 has 13 amino acids. Trimming left V 7 bases short and J 6 bases short, with 13 bases between. The CDR3 nucleotides read TGTGCCAGCACCCAAGGGCAGGGTCAGCCCCAGCATTTT. Amino acid sequence: CASTQGQGQPQHF.

This rearrangement joins TRBV6-5 to TRBJ1-5; no clear D. Looked up from germline, CDR1 is MNHEY and CDR2 is SVGAGI. This CDR3 spans 14 amino acids. Trimming shortened V by 6 bases and J by 0 bases, and 9 bases separated the two germline ends. DNA of the CDR3: TGTGCCAGCAGCCGGGGAAGTAGCAATCAGCCCCAGCATTTT. It is translated as CASSRGSSNQPQHF.

V is TRBV5-4 and J is TRBJ1-2, with a possible D match to TRBD1 (6 bases). Germline assignment: CDR1 SGHNT and CDR2 YYREEE (reference sequence). The CDR3 is made up of 15 amino acids. V lost 3 bases, J lost 0 bases, and 12 bases lay in between. For the CDR3, the DNA is TGTGCCAGCAGCTCCCCACAGGGTTCTAACTATGGCTACACCTTC. Translated: CASSSPQGSNYGYTF.

This chain uses TRBV4-3 with TRBJ1-6, with 9 positions matching TRBD1. Germline V lookup: CDR1 LGHNA, CDR2 YSLEER. V was clipped by 0 bases and J by 7 bases; unmatched bases: 19. The CDR3 is 21 residues long. The CDR3 loop is CASSQDTFRDREGSGNSPLHF. The DNA for the CDR3 is TGCGCCAGCAGCCAAGATACCTTCAGGGACAGGGAAGGATCGGGCAATTCACCCCTCCACTTT.

The chain couples TRBV5-6 to TRBJ2-7; TRBD1 aligns across 9 bases. The CDR3 is 15 residues long. V trimming: 4 bases; J trimming: 2 bases; junction bases outside the gene matches: 7. Germline V gives CDR1 SGHDT, CDR2 YYEEEE. CDR3 loop: CASSPLGQGTYEQYF. The CDR3, as DNA: TGTGCCAGCAGCCCCTTGGGACAGGGAACCTACGAGCAGTACTTC. The variable domain in full, completed from reference TRBV5-6 and TRBJ2-7, reads DAGVTQSPTHLIKTRGQQVTLRCSPKSGHDTVSWYQQALGQGPQFIFQYYEEEERQRGNFPDRFSGHQFPNYSSELNVNALLLGDSALYLCASSPLGQGTYEQYFGPGTRLTVT.

The V and J genes are TRBV2 and TRBJ2-3, with 7 bases aligning to TRBD1. This CDR3 contains 13 residues. Germline CDR1 reads SNHLY; CDR2 reads FYNNEI. After removal of 7 bases from V and 2 bases from J, the junction contained 3 bases not matched to a gene. The CDR3 spells CASIGQDTDTQYF. The CDR3 nucleotides are TGTGCCAGCATAGGACAGGACACAGATACGCAGTATTTT.

The chain combines TRBV3-1 (or the pseudogene TRBV3-2) with TRBJ2-1, with 12 bases aligning to TRBD2. The J segment lost 8 bases and the V segment lost 4 bases, leaving 9 bases of the junction unmatched. This CDR3 has 16 residues. The germline V gene has CDR1 LGHDT and CDR2 YNNKEL (reference sequence). CDR3 bases: TGTGCCAGCAGCCCCGCCCTAGCGGGGGGGCCTGATGAGCAGTTCTTC. It encodes CASSPALAGGPDEQFF.

The J gene is TRBJ1-1, the V gene TRBV29-1; D possibly corresponds to TRBD1 (6 bases). The germline V and J ends were trimmed by 5 bases and 3 bases, with 10 bases remaining between them. CDR1 and CDR2 from the germline V gene are SQVTM and ANQGSEA. The CDR3 runs to 12 residues. The CDR3 reads CSVRGQYTEAFF. The CDR3 nucleotides read TGCAGCGTTAGAGGACAGTACACTGAAGCTTTCTTT.

In nucleotides, the CDR3 is TGTGCCAGCGCGGGACAGGGGATGAACACTGAAGCTTTCTTT. The encoded protein is CASAGQGMNTEAFF. This sequence joins TRBV7-9 and TRBJ1-1; 10 nucleotides agree with TRBD1. There are 14 residues in the CDR3. V was clipped by 8 bases and J by 0 bases; unmatched bases: 3. Germline-derived CDR1 and CDR2 are SEHNR and FQNEAQ (reference sequence).

The chain is built from TRBV5-1 and TRBJ2-2; possible D gene TRBD1, 7 bases. Between the trimmed V and J ends, which lost 0 bases and 4 bases, there was a span of 13 bases. Looked up from germline, CDR1 is SGHRS and CDR2 is YFSETQ. The CDR3 is 16 amino acids. The CDR3 here is CASSLVSGGSTGELFF. The CDR3 nucleotides read TGCGCCAGCAGCTTGGTGTCAGGGGGGTCCACCGGGGAGCTGTTTTTT.

This chain joins TRBV7-9 and TRBJ2-5; no firm D call. Germline V CDR1 and CDR2: SEHNR, FQNEAQ (reference sequence). V was cut by 2 bases and J by 4 bases, with 11 bases left in between. The CDR3 consists of 14 residues. The CDR3 DNA sequence: TGTGCCAGCAGCTTATTAGCAGCTGGAGAGACCCAGTACTTC. Translating it yields CASSLLAAGETQYF.

The V and J genes are TRBV9 and TRBJ1-1; D unresolved. CDR1 is SGDLS, CDR2 YYNGEE, per germline. The V end was cut by 0 bases, the J end by 5 bases, with 11 bases between. The CDR3 length is 14 residues. The CDR3, as DNA: TGTGCCAGCAGCGTAGCCCCGGGCGGGACTGAAGCTTTCTTT. Its protein product is CASSVAPGGTEAFF.

The chain uses TRBV6-7 and TRBJ2-2; D unclear. TRBV6-7 is assigned to the ORF class and has an uncertain function. V was pared by 7 bases and J by 3 bases, with 6 bases between. The CDR3 has 12 amino acids. Here the CDR3 reads CASNLHTGELFF. The CDR3 bases are TGTGCCAGCAACCTACACACCGGGGAGCTGTTTTTT.

V is TRBV4-3 and J is TRBJ1-4; D is unclear. CDR1 is LGHNA, CDR2 YSLEER, per germline. The V end lost 0 bases, the J end lost 7 bases, and 6 bases lay between the germline ends. The CDR3 is 13 amino acids. The CDR3 reads CASSQDFSEKLFF. The CDR3 bases are TGCGCCAGCAGCCAAGATTTCAGTGAAAAACTGTTTTTT.

The gene calls are TRBV28 and TRBJ1-2; a possible D gene is TRBD1 (5 bases). The V end lost 6 bases, the J end lost 1 base, and 9 bases lay between the germline ends. The germline V gene has CDR1 MDHEN and CDR2 SYDVKM. The CDR3 is 13 residues long. CDR3 nucleotides: TGTGCCAGCAGAGACAGTAGTAACTATGGCTACACCTTC. Translating it yields CASRDSSNYGYTF.